This T cell receptor (beta chain) was recovered during a study of T-cell reconstitution after alpha-beta-depleted transplantation in children. Unique molecular identifiers were used in preparing the TCRbeta library. TCRdb itself ran the PCR reads through MiXCR, one entry per CDR3 protein. This sample has roughly 300,000 distinct CDR3 sequences, with about 9.3% found just once. Between the trimmed V and J ends, which lost 3 bases and 0 bases, there was a span of 8 bases. The CDR3 has 14 residues. Germline loops: CDR1 SGHTA, CDR2 FQGNSA. Sequencing was performed on PBMCs from the stem cell graft donor, taken from the stem cell graft. The chain carries TRBV7-2 and TRBJ2-5; D unresolved. This sequence was found in a human donor who donated a stem cell graft to a child with acute lymphoblastic leukemia. The CDR3 sequence: CASSFGLDQETQYF. The CDR3 nucleotides read TGTGCCAGCAGCTTCGGGTTAGACCAAGAGACCCAGTACTTC.